The next 2 T cell receptor beta chains were all read from a single sample in a study of cytomegalovirus exposure and HLA in healthy donors. PCR primers comprised 60 Vbeta and 13 Jbeta primers. Clones were sequenced by immunoSEQ multiplex PCR, and TCRdb holds only the in-frame ones, with some missing. The sample records around 200,000 clones, around 74% being singletons. Sequenced sample: PBMCs. These receptors were taken from a female donor in good health and CMV-seronegative.

V usage is TRBV19 and J usage is TRBJ2-1, with 8 bases fitting TRBD2. Germline V lookup: CDR1 LNHDA, CDR2 SQIVND (reference sequence). The ends lost 3 bases at V and 7 bases at J; junction bases unmatched: 5. The CDR3 covers 14 residues. CDR3 in DNA: TGTGCCAGTAGTATGCTAGGACTAGCTAATGAGCAGTTCTTC. Its protein product is CASSMLGLANEQFF. Combining the CDR3 with reference TRBV19 and TRBJ2-1 gives the whole variable domain DGGITQSPKYLFRKEGQNVTLSCEQNLNHDAMYWYRQDPGQGLRLIYYSQIVNDFQKGDIAEGYSVSREKKESFPLTVTSAQKNPTAFYLCASSMLGLANEQFFGPGTRLTVL.

This clone came up a few times. The chain joins TRBV4-3 to TRBJ2-2; 9 nucleotides match TRBD1. Trimming took 7 bases from V and 4 from J; bases not matched to a gene: 7. This CDR3 contains 15 residues. CDR1 LGHNA and CDR2 YSLEER come from the germline V gene. CDR3 in DNA: TGCGCCAGCACGAGGGACAGGGTTACCACCGGGGAGCTGTTTTTT. Encoded protein: CASTRDRVTTGELFF.